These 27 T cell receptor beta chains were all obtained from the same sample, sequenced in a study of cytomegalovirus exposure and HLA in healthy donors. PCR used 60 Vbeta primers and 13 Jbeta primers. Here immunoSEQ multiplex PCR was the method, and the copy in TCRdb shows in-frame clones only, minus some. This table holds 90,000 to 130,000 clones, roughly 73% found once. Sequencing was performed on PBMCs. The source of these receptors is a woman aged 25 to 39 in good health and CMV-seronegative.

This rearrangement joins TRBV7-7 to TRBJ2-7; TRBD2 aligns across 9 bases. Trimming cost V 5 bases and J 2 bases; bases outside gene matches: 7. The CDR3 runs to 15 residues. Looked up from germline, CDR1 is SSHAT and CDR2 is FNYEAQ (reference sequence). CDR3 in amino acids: CASSPGLAGTYEQYF. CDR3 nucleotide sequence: TGTGCCAGCAGCCCAGGTCTAGCGGGGACCTACGAGCAGTACTTC.

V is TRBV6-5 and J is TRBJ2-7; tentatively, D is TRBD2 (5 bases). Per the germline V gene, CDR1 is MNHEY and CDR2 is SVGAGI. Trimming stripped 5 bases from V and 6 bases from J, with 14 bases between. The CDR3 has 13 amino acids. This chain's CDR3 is CASSLHDGVEQYF. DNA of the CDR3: TGTGCCAGCAGTCTCCATGACGGGGTCGAGCAGTACTTC.

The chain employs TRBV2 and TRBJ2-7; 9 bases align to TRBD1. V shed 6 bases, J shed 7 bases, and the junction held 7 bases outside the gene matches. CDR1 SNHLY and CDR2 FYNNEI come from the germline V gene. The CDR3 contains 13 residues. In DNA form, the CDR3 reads TGTGCCAGCAGGTTGGACAGGGGTTCTGAGCAGTACTTC. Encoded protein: CASRLDRGSEQYF.

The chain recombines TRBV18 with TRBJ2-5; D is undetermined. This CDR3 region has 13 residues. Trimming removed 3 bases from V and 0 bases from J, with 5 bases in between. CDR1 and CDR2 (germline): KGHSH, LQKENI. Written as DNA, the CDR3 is TGTGCCAGCTCACCGAGGAACCAAGAGACCCAGTACTTC. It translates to CASSPRNQETQYF.

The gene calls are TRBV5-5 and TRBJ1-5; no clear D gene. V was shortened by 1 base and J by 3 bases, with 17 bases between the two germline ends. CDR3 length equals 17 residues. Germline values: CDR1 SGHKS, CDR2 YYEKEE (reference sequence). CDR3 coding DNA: TGTGCCAGCAGCTTGTTCTACGGGAGTGACGACAATCAGCCCCAGCATTTT. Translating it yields CASSLFYGSDDNQPQHF.

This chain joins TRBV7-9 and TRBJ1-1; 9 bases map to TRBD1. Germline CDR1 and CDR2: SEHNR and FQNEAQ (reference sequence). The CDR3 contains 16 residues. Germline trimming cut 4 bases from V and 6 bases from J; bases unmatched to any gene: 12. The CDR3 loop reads CASSSITGTGRAEAFF. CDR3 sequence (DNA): TGTGCCAGCAGCTCGATAACCGGGACAGGGCGGGCTGAAGCTTTCTTT.

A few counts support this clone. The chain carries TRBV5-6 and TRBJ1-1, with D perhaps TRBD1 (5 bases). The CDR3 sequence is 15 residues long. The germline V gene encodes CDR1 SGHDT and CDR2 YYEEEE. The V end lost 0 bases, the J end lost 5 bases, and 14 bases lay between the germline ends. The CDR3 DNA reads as TGTGCCAGCAGCTTGGGTTGGATCGGGGGGACTGAAGCTTTCTTT. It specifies CASSLGWIGGTEAFF.

In DNA form, the CDR3 reads TGTGCCAGCGGGACAGTTTACGAGCAGTACTTC. It yields the protein CASGTVYEQYF. The chain carries TRBV6-1 and TRBJ2-7; 7 bases are a match to TRBD1. The CDR3 covers 11 residues. V lost 8 bases and J lost 4; bases outside the gene matches: 2. Germline assignment: CDR1 MNHNS and CDR2 SASEGT.

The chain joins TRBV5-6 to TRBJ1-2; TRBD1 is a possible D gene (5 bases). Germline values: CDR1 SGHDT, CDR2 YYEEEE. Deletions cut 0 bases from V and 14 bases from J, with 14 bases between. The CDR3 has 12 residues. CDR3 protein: CASSLAGDSGTF. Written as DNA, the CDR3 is TGTGCCAGCAGCTTGGCGGGGGATAGCGGTACCTTC.

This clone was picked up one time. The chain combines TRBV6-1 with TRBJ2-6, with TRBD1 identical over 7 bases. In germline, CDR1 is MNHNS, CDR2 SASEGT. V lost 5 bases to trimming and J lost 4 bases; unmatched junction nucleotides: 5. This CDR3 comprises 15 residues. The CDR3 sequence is CASSLQGFGANVLTF. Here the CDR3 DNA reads TGTGCCAGCAGTTTACAGGGGTTCGGGGCCAACGTCCTGACTTTC.

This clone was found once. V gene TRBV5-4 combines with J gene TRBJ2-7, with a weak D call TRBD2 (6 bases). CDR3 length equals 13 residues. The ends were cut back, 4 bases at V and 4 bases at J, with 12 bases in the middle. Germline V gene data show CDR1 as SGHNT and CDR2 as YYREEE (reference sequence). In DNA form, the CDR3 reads TGTGCCAGCAGCCCGGGACTTCCATACGAGCAGTACTTC. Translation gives CASSPGLPYEQYF.

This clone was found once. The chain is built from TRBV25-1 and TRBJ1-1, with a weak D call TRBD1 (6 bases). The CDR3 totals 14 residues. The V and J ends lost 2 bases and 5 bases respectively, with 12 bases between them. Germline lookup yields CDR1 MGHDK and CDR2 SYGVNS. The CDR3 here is CASSENRDTTEAFF. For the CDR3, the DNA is TGTGCCAGCAGTGAAAACCGGGACACAACTGAAGCTTTCTTT.

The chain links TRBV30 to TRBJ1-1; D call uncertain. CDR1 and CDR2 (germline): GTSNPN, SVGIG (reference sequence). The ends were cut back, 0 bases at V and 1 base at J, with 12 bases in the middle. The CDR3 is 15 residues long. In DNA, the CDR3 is TGTGCCTGGAGTGTAGATTACGGCGGGAACACTGAAGCTTTCTTT. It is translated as CAWSVDYGGNTEAFF.

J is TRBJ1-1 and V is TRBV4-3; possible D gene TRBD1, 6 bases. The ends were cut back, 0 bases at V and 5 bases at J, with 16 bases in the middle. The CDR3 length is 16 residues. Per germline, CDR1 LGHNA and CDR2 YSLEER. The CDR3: CASSQEGSGETTEAFF. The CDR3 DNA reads TGCGCCAGCAGCCAAGAGGGTTCAGGGGAAACGACTGAAGCTTTCTTT.

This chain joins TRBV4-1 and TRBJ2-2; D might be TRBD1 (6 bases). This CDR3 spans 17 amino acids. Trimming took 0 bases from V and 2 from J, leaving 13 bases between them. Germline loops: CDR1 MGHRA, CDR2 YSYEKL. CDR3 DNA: TGCGCCAGCAGCCAAGATCGACCGGGGACAAACACCGGGGAGCTGTTTTTT. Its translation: CASSQDRPGTNTGELFF.

The CDR3 protein is CASSLQGWGTTEAFF. The CDR3 DNA reads TGTGCCAGTAGTTTGCAGGGATGGGGAACCACTGAAGCTTTCTTT. The chain joins TRBV19 to TRBJ1-1; maybe TRBD1 (5 bases). This CDR3 spans 15 amino acids. The V gene's germline CDR1 is LNHDA and CDR2 SQIVND (reference sequence). Deletions cut 5 bases from V and 4 bases from J, with 17 bases between.

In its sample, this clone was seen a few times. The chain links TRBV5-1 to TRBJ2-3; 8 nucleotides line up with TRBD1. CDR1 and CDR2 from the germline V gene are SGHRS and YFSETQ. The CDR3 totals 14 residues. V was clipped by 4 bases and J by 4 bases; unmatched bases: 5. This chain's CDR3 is CASSEGQGADTQYF. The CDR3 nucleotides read TGCGCCAGCAGCGAAGGACAGGGCGCAGATACGCAGTATTTT.

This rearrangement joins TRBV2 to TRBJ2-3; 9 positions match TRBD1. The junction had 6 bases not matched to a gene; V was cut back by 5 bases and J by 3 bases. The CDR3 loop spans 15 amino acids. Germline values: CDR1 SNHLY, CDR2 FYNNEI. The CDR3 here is CASSYGQGITDTQYF. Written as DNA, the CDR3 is TGTGCCAGCAGTTACGGACAGGGGATAACAGATACGCAGTATTTT.

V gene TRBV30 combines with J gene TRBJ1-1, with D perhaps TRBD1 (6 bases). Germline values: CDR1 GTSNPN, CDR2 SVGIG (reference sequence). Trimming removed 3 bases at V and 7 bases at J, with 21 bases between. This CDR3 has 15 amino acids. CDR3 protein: CAWRQRGLRSSEAFF. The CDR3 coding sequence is TGTGCCTGGAGACAGCGGGGGCTCCGGAGTAGTGAAGCTTTCTTT.

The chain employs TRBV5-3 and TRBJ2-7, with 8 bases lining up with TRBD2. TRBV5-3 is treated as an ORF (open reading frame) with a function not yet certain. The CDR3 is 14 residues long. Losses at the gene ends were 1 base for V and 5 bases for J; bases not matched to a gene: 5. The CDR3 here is CARSLFGRVHEQYF. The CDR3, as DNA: TGTGCCAGAAGCTTGTTCGGGAGGGTCCACGAGCAGTACTTC.

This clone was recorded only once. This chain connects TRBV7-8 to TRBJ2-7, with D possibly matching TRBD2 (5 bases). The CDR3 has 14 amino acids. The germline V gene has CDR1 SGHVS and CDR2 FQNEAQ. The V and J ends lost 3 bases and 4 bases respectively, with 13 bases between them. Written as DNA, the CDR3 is TGTGCCAGCAGCTTGGTGGCGACGGGGTACGAGCAGTACTTC. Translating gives CASSLVATGYEQYF.

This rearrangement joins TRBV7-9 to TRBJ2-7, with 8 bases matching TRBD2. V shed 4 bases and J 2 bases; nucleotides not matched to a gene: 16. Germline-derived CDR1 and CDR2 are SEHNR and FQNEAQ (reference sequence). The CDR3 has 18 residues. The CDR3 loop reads CASSSSLGGAGVAYEQYF. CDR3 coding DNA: TGTGCCAGCAGCTCCTCGCTCGGGGGAGCGGGAGTCGCCTACGAGCAGTACTTC.

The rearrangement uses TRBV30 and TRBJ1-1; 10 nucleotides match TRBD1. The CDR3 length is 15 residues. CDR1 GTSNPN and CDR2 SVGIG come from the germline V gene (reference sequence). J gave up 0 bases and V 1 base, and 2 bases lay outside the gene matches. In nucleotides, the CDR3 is TGTGCCTGGAGTGGACAGGGGGCCCTGAACACTGAAGCTTTCTTT. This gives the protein CAWSGQGALNTEAFF.

In DNA form, the CDR3 reads TGTGCCAGCAGCGTAGCGGGACACCAAAATCAGCCCCAGCATTTT. It is translated as CASSVAGHQNQPQHF. The chain couples TRBV9 to TRBJ1-5; perhaps TRBD1 as D (6 bases). The CDR3 length is 15 residues. The V end was cut by 0 bases, the J end by 4 bases, with 11 bases between. Germline assignment: CDR1 SGDLS and CDR2 YYNGEE.

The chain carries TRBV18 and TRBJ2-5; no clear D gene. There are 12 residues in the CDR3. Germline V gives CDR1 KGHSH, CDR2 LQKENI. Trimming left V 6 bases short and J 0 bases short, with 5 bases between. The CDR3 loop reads CASSQYQETQYF. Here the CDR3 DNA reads TGTGCCAGCTCCCAGTACCAAGAGACCCAGTACTTC.

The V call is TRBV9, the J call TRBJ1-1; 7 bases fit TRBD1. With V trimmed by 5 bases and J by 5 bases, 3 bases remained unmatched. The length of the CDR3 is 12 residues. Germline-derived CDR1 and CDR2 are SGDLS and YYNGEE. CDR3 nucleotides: TGTGCCAGCAGAACCAGGGGGACTGAAGCTTTCTTT. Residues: CASRTRGTEAFF.

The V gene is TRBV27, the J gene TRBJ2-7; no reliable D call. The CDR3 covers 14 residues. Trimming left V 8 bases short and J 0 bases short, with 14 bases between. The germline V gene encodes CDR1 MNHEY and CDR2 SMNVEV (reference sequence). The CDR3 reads CASHRTYSSYEQYF. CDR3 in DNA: TGTGCCAGCCACCGCACTTATAGCTCCTACGAGCAGTACTTC.